Sequencing of this T cell receptor beta chain was carried out in a study of CD8 T cells in ankylosing spondylitis. Findings and caveats of the study: A motif in TCR beta, a set of fewer than ten highly homologous variants, appeared characteristic of ankylosing spondylitis blood. Previously reported in reactive arthritis synovial fluid and blood were some of the motif variants. Reportedly, disease-linked clones are significantly enriched in ankylosing spondylitis patients' matched synovial fluid.

Worth noting for this clonotype: Its specificity is unknown.

Trimming at V came to 5 bases and at J to 5 bases, leaving 9 bases not matched to a gene. The CDR3 has 15 amino acids. In germline, CDR1 is SGHDT, CDR2 YYEEEE. Generation of TCR beta libraries employed quantitative 5'-RACE incorporating molecular barcodes. TCRdb recomputed calls from the 5' RACE reads with MiXCR, one row per CDR3 protein. Here the sample spans about 420,000 distinct CDR3 sequences, approximately 20% being singletons. Sequencing was done on a sample of blood, either unsorted or a sorted T cell fraction (not recorded which). V usage is TRBV5-6 and J usage is TRBJ1-5; 8 nucleotides match TRBD1. The origin of this receptor is a male donor with ankylosing spondylitis. This CDR3 reads CASRADRGRDQPQHF. The CDR3 DNA follows: TGTGCCAGCAGAGCCGACAGGGGTAGGGATCAGCCCCAGCATTTT.